Described below is a single TCR beta chain sequence and its context. Trimming at V came to 0 bases and at J to 1 base, leaving 1 base not matched to a gene. Per germline, CDR1 SGHRS and CDR2 YFSETQ. This CDR3 is built from 14 residues. This sample was included in a study of blood T cell repertoires in COVID-19. Across the whole study: From the United States, Italy and Spain came samples of acute and convalescent COVID-19. From T cells, B-cell-depleted T cells, or PBMCs came the material, which was cDNA or gDNA.

Original methodology: Reference gene primer amplification gave nucleated cell count estimates. Assay: immunoSEQ multiplex PCR; the TCRdb copy retains only in-frame clones and omits some. V, J and clone size were drawn from that table, and D and trimming were deduced from the DNA. The sample consists of more than 95,000 clones, about 86% of them appearing once. The sample comprised peripheral blood. The clonotype was recovered from a human donor in a cohort sampled during active COVID-19. This sequence joins TRBV5-1 and TRBJ2-7, with 7 positions matching TRBD1. CDR3 nucleotide sequence: TGCGCCAGCAGCTTGGCCAGGGGGTCCTACGAGCAGTACTTC. Residues: CASSLARGSYEQYF.